The 18 T cell receptor beta chains listed next were all sequenced from one sample in a study of T cells in Graves' hyperthyroidism and ophthalmopathy. Authors of the study amplified TCR beta CDR3 regions from RNA transcripts. HTBI primers drove first-round RT-PCR of the TCR CDR3. TCRdb passed the multiplex PCR reads through MiXCR, listing each CDR3 protein once. The sample comprises hundreds of thousands of distinct CDR3 sequences, 35% of which are singletons, and around 30% rests with the top ten. The sequenced sample was blood. The receptors here all came from a woman aged 40 to 50 with Graves' hyperthyroidism.

The chain combines TRBV10-3 with TRBJ1-6; TRBD1 matches 7 bases. Germline V CDR1 and CDR2: ENHRY, SYGVKD. V shed 2 bases, J shed 4 bases, and the junction held 5 bases outside the gene matches. The CDR3 covers 16 residues. The CDR3 region has the DNA TGTGCCATCAGTGAGAAAGTGGACAGGTATAATTCACCCCTCCACTTT. Its protein product is CAISEKVDRYNSPLHF.

In this sample, this clonotype turned up many times. The rearrangement joins TRBV19 to TRBJ1-4; tentatively, D is TRBD1 (6 bases). The CDR3 sequence is 15 residues long. CDR1 is LNHDA and CDR2 is SQIVND in the germline V gene (reference sequence). Trimming cost V 5 bases and J 0 bases, with 10 bases left between them. CDR3 DNA: TGTGCCAGTAGTCCCCGGACAGCAACTAATGAAAAACTGTTTTTT. Translating gives CASSPRTATNEKLFF.

This clonotype was seen repeatedly, ten times or more. The V gene is TRBV7-9, the J gene TRBJ2-7; tentatively, D is TRBD1 (7 bases). Looked up from germline, CDR1 is SEHNR and CDR2 is FQNEAQ (reference sequence). This CDR3 has 15 amino acids. The V gene lost 5 bases and the J gene lost 0 bases, with 14 bases spanning the gap. As DNA, the CDR3 is TGTGCCAGCAGCGGAGGGACAGACCGCTCCTACGAGCAGTACTTC. It translates to CASSGGTDRSYEQYF.

This clonotype appeared many times. This chain joins TRBV11-3 and TRBJ2-7; 9 bases match TRBD1. The CDR3 runs to 16 residues. J was trimmed by 1 base and V by 4 bases; bases with no gene match: 8. The germline gives CDR1 SGHNT, CDR2 YENEEA. In DNA, the CDR3 is TGTGCCAGCAGCTACCGGGACAGGGTGTTGTCCTACGAGCAGTACTTC. It yields the protein CASSYRDRVLSYEQYF.

This clonotype was seen at least ten times. The chain combines TRBV7-2 with TRBJ2-7; 9 bases line up with TRBD1. The V and J ends lost 5 bases and 3 bases, in that order; junction bases with no gene match: 11. Germline V gene lookup returns CDR1 SGHTA and CDR2 FQGNSA. The CDR3 spans 16 residues. The DNA of the CDR3 is TGTGCCAGCAGCCTTGCCGGGACAGGGATATACTACGAGCAGTACTTC. Protein: CASSLAGTGIYYEQYF.

This clonotype was counted a single time. One end of the junction is discordant with germline, which a read error may explain. This chain uses TRBV25-1 with TRBJ1-1; possibly TRBD1 for D (5 bases). Germline-derived CDR1 and CDR2 are MGHDK and SYGVNS. CDR3 length: 12 residues. CDR3 sequence reads: CASVPGGTQALF. CDR3 DNA sequence: TGTGCCAGCGTTCCCGGGGGGACTCAAGCTCTCTTT. The complete variable domain, with remaining parts taken from reference TRBV25-1 and TRBJ1-1, reads EADIYQTPRYLVIGTGKKITLECSQTMGHDKMYWYQQDPGMELHLIHYSYGVNSTEKGDLSSESTVSRIRTEHFPLTLESARPSHTSQYLCASVPGGTQALFGQGTRLTVV.

This clonotype was picked up many times. The chain combines TRBV9 with TRBJ1-2; 10 bases align to TRBD1. The CDR3 has 14 amino acids. The V segment lost 3 bases and the J segment 8 bases; nucleotides outside the gene matches: 7. The germline V gene encodes CDR1 SGDLS and CDR2 YYNGEE. In DNA form, the CDR3 reads TGTGCCAGCAGCGGACAGGGGGCATATGAGGGCTACACCTTC. This translates into CASSGQGAYEGYTF.

The sample holds many counts of this clonotype. The rearrangement uses TRBV29-1 and TRBJ2-2; 7 positions match TRBD2. The CDR3 has 15 residues. Germline lookup yields CDR1 SQVTM and CDR2 ANQGSEA. Germline trimming cut 5 bases from V and 7 bases from J; bases unmatched to any gene: 13. CDR3 region: CSVQRGGEISGELFF. In nucleotides, the CDR3 is TGCAGCGTTCAGAGGGGAGGGGAGATTAGCGGGGAGCTGTTTTTT.

CDR3 DNA: TGTGCCAGCAGTACCCTTCAATGGGGTCGGAGCCCTGAAGCTTTCTTT. This codes for CASSTLQWGRSPEAFF. J is TRBJ1-1 and V is TRBV6-2 or TRBV6-3; D gene ambiguous. Germline V lookup: CDR1 MNHEY, CDR2 SVGEGT. The CDR3 runs to 16 residues. The ends were cut back, 5 bases at V and 6 bases at J, with 22 bases in the middle.

The chain recombines TRBV12-3 or TRBV12-4 with TRBJ2-7; maybe TRBD2 (5 bases). V shed 7 bases and J shed 2 bases, with 15 bases lying between them. The CDR3 covers 14 residues. The CDR3 is CASTTSGKAYEQYF. CDR3 in DNA: TGTGCCAGCACCACGAGCGGAAAGGCCTACGAGCAGTACTTC.

This clonotype was seen once. The rearrangement uses TRBV9 and TRBJ1-4; D unresolved. V gave up 4 bases and J gave up 5 bases, with 9 bases separating them. CDR1 is SGDLS, CDR2 YYNGEE, per germline. The CDR3 runs to 13 residues. The CDR3 bases are TGTGCCAGCAGCCCAAACAGAAATGAAAAACTGTTTTTT. Translating gives CASSPNRNEKLFF.

This clonotype was picked up many times. V is TRBV19 and J is TRBJ1-3; D possibly corresponds to TRBD1 (5 bases). Trimming removed 5 bases at V and 12 bases at J, with 11 bases between. The CDR3 has 11 amino acids. CDR1 LNHDA and CDR2 SQIVND come from the germline V gene (reference sequence). DNA of the CDR3: TGTGCCAGTAGTCGACAGTTCTTCATATATTTT. This sequence encodes CASSRQFFIYF.

Many counts were recorded for this clonotype. The V gene is TRBV29-1, the J gene TRBJ1-3; D not certain. CDR1 and CDR2 (germline): SQVTM, ANQGSEA. V was shortened by 7 bases and J by 4 bases, with 11 bases between the two germline ends. The CDR3 is 12 residues long. The CDR3 region has the DNA TGCAGCGGGTGGTGGGGAGGAAACACCATATATTTT. Residues: CSGWWGGNTIYF.

This clonotype was observed a few times. The rearrangement uses TRBV25-1 and TRBJ1-2; D might be TRBD1 (5 bases). This CDR3 contains 17 residues. V was pared by 6 bases and J by 4 bases, with 24 bases between. The germline gives CDR1 MGHDK, CDR2 SYGVNS. CDR3 residues: CASSQIHGTEFTYGYTF. Here the CDR3 DNA reads TGTGCCAGCAGCCAAATCCACGGGACGGAATTCACCTATGGCTACACCTTC.

This clonotype was observed a few times. CDR3 DNA: TGTGCCAGCAGCCCCAAGGGGGGGGAGACCCAGTACTTC. It specifies CASSPKGGETQYF. The chain has TRBV7-9 and TRBJ2-5; D is perhaps TRBD2 (7 bases). This CDR3 comprises 13 residues. Trimming removed 5 bases at V and 5 bases at J, with 12 bases between. Germline V CDR1 and CDR2: SEHNR, FQNEAQ (reference sequence).

This clonotype was counted many times. V and J are TRBV5-1 and TRBJ2-2; no clear D gene. CDR1 and CDR2 (germline): SGHRS, YFSETQ. V was pared by 1 base and J by 2 bases, with 6 bases between. This CDR3 contains 14 residues. The CDR3 protein is CASSLFRNTGELFF. The CDR3 nucleotides read TGCGCCAGCAGCTTGTTCCGAAACACCGGGGAGCTGTTTTTT.

This clonotype was detected many times. V is TRBV7-2 and J is TRBJ1-1; TRBD1 aligns across 8 bases. Trimming cost V 3 bases and J 8 bases; bases outside gene matches: 5. The CDR3 runs 13 residues. From germline, CDR1 is SGHTA and CDR2 FQGNSA. CDR3 in amino acids: CASSLTGAVEAFF. CDR3 coding DNA: TGTGCCAGCAGCTTGACAGGGGCAGTGGAAGCTTTCTTT.

Details on this clonotype: A much larger clone lies one base from this, so it may be a read error. The chain has TRBV10-3 and TRBJ1-3; a weak D match, TRBD1 (6 bases). Germline V gene lookup returns CDR1 ENHRY and CDR2 SYGVKD. V lost 7 bases and J 0 bases, leaving 13 bases between the germline ends. This CDR3 has 15 amino acids. The CDR3 reads CAITSGESSGNTIYF. CDR3 bases: TGTGCCATCACCTCAGGGGAGAGCTCTGGAAACACCATATATTTT.